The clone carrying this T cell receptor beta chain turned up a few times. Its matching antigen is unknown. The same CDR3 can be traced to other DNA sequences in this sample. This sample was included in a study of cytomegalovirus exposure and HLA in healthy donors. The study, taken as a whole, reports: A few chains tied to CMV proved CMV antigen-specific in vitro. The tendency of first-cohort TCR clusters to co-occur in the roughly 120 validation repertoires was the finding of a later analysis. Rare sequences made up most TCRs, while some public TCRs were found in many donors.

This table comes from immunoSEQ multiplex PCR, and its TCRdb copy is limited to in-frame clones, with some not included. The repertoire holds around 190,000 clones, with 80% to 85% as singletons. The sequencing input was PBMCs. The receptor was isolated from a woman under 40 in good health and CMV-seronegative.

CDR3 nucleotides: TGTGCCAGCAGTTCGGTGACCTACGAGCAGTACTTC. This translates into CASSSVTYEQYF. The chain uses TRBV28 and TRBJ2-7, with unresolved D. Germline V gene sequence: CDR1 MDHEN, CDR2 SYDVKM. The length of the CDR3 is 12 residues. The V end lost 4 bases, the J end lost 2 bases, and 6 bases lay between the germline ends.